These 29 T cell receptor beta chains were all obtained from the same sample, sequenced in a study of blood T cell repertoires in COVID-19. The assay was immunoSEQ multiplex PCR, and TCRdb's table has in-frame clones only and misses some. The sample consists of around 60,000 clones, roughly 84% of them appearing once. The sequencing sample was made of peripheral blood. The receptor set was obtained from a man aged 60 to 69 with COVID-19, enrolled during active disease.

The CDR3 here is CASSLLTGSTDTQYF. The CDR3 DNA is TGTGCCAGCAGTTTACTAACAGGGAGCACAGATACGCAGTATTTT. This chain connects TRBV28 to TRBJ2-3, with D maybe TRBD1 (6 bases). The CDR3 totals 15 residues. V was cut by 2 bases and J by 0 bases, with 9 bases left in between. From germline, CDR1 is MDHEN and CDR2 SYDVKM.

The V gene is TRBV5-5, the J gene TRBJ1-2; 9 nucleotides align to TRBD1. V was clipped by 4 bases and J by 5 bases; unmatched bases: 9. Germline V CDR1 and CDR2: SGHKS, YYEKEE (reference sequence). This CDR3 region has 15 residues. The CDR3 DNA follows: TGTGCCAGCAGCCGCGGGGACAGGGAGACGTATGGCTACACCTTC. Its protein product is CASSRGDRETYGYTF.

V gene TRBV10-3 combines with J gene TRBJ2-7; TRBD1 is a possible D gene (5 bases). Germline loops: CDR1 ENHRY, CDR2 SYGVKD. The CDR3 has 12 amino acids. The V end was cut by 10 bases, the J end by 3 bases, with 13 bases between. In DNA, the CDR3 is TGTGCCACGGGTCAGGGTTTCTACGAGCAGTACTTC. Translated: CATGQGFYEQYF.

This sequence joins TRBV7-9 and TRBJ1-2; unclear D gene. The V gene's germline CDR1 is SEHNR and CDR2 FQNEAQ (reference sequence). The ends were cut back, 4 bases at V and 7 bases at J, with 10 bases in the middle. The CDR3 covers 12 residues. This CDR3 is CASSSRESGYTF. The DNA for the CDR3 is TGTGCCAGCAGCTCTCGGGAATCTGGCTACACCTTC. Looking up the rest from reference TRBV7-9 and TRBJ1-2 gives the full variable domain: DTGVSQNPRHKITKRGQNVTFRCDPISEHNRLYWYRQTLGQGPEFLTYFQNEAQLEKSRLLSDRFSAERPKGSFSTLEIQRTEQGDSAMYLCASSSRESGYTFGSGTRLTVV.

The chain combines TRBV18 with TRBJ1-1; D gene unclear. V dropped 0 bases and J dropped 2 bases, with 10 bases sitting between them. This CDR3 comprises 15 residues. Germline V gene lookup returns CDR1 KGHSH and CDR2 LQKENI. The CDR3: CASSPPNRLNTEAFF. The CDR3 DNA reads TGTGCCAGCTCACCACCGAACAGATTAAACACTGAAGCTTTCTTT.

The CDR3 DNA reads as TGTGCCAGCACCCCTAGTCAGCGGAGGGATGGCTACACCTTC. Translation gives CASTPSQRRDGYTF. This chain connects TRBV28 to TRBJ1-2; D gene unclear. The CDR3 covers 14 residues. V was clipped by 7 bases and J by 6 bases, with 18 bases between them. Germline V lookup: CDR1 MDHEN, CDR2 SYDVKM.

This chain connects TRBV18 to TRBJ1-2, with D unresolved. Deletions cut 3 bases from V and 6 bases from J, with 11 bases between. The CDR3 is 13 amino acids. The germline V gene has CDR1 KGHSH and CDR2 LQKENI. CDR3 region: CASSPSGEDGYTF. CDR3 DNA sequence: TGTGCCAGCTCACCTTCCGGGGAGGATGGCTACACCTTC.

The chain combines TRBV19 with TRBJ1-3; D gene uncertain. V gave up 7 bases and J gave up 0 bases, with 10 bases separating them. Germline-derived CDR1 and CDR2 are LNHDA and SQIVND (reference sequence). The CDR3 spans 14 residues. The CDR3: CASTIAGSGNTIYF. As DNA, the CDR3 is TGTGCCAGTACAATTGCGGGCTCTGGAAACACCATATATTTT.

The rearrangement joins TRBV4-1 to TRBJ1-6, with 9 bases matching TRBD1. Germline V gene data show CDR1 as MGHRA and CDR2 as YSYEKL. The CDR3 totals 15 residues. J gave up 8 bases and V 3 bases, and 5 bases lay outside the gene matches. CDR3 protein: CASSQGQGGDSPLHF. CDR3 nucleotide sequence: TGCGCCAGCAGCCAGGGACAGGGCGGTGATTCACCCCTCCACTTT.

The chain has TRBV6-6 and TRBJ2-1, with 7 nucleotides matching TRBD2. With V trimmed by 5 bases and J by 8 bases, 12 bases remained unmatched. This CDR3 comprises 15 residues. From germline, CDR1 is MNHNY and CDR2 SVGAGI (reference sequence). This chain's CDR3 is CASSGRGVSVYEQFF. The DNA of the CDR3 is TGTGCCAGCAGTGGTCGGGGGGTCTCAGTGTATGAGCAGTTCTTC.

The chain links TRBV29-1 to TRBJ2-1; TRBD1 matches 10 bases. The CDR3 totals 13 residues. The germline V gene has CDR1 SQVTM and CDR2 ANQGSEA. The ends lost 7 bases at V and 6 bases at J; junction bases unmatched: 6. CDR3 nucleotides: TGCAGCGCCTCCGGGACAGGGGTCAATGAGCAGTTCTTC. It translates to CSASGTGVNEQFF.

The chain is built from TRBV6-5 and TRBJ2-1; 8 bases are shared with TRBD2. V shed 11 bases and J 2 bases; nucleotides not matched to a gene: 11. This CDR3 is built from 15 residues. Germline V gene lookup returns CDR1 MNHEY and CDR2 SVGAGI. The CDR3 region is CASDIREGAYNEQFF. DNA of the CDR3: TGTGCCTCCGACATCCGGGAGGGCGCCTACAATGAGCAGTTCTTC.

J is TRBJ1-2 and V is TRBV28; 7 bases agree with TRBD1. V lost 3 bases and J lost 7; bases outside the gene matches: 8. This CDR3 has 14 amino acids. The germline CDR1 and CDR2 sequences are MDHEN and SYDVKM. In DNA, the CDR3 is TGTGCCAGCAGTTTGAGTAGGGGGCGCCCTGGCTACACCTTC. Amino acid sequence: CASSLSRGRPGYTF.

The genes are TRBV24-1 and TRBJ2-1, with 13 bases identical to TRBD2. The CDR3 is 17 residues long. V was pared by 3 bases and J by 3 bases, with 4 bases of the junction left unmatched. Germline V gene data show CDR1 as KGHDR and CDR2 as SFDVKD. The CDR3 DNA is TGTGCCACCAGTGATGCACGGACTAGCGGGGGCTACAATGAGCAGTTCTTC. It specifies CATSDARTSGGYNEQFF.

The rearrangement joins TRBV28 to TRBJ1-2, with 8 bases lining up with TRBD1. CDR3 length: 14 residues. Trimming took 7 bases from V and 4 from J; bases not matched to a gene: 8. Germline values: CDR1 MDHEN, CDR2 SYDVKM. Here the CDR3 reads CASILDRVSYGYTF. The CDR3 coding sequence is TGTGCCAGCATCCTGGACAGGGTGTCCTATGGCTACACCTTC.

This clone has a handful of counts. The chain is built from TRBV11-3 and TRBJ2-7, with TRBD2 as a possible D gene (5 bases). Germline V gene lookup returns CDR1 SGHNT and CDR2 YENEEA. CDR3 length: 13 residues. Between the trimmed V and J ends, which lost 5 bases and 7 bases, there was a span of 15 bases. CDR3 loop: CASSVRHGKEQYF. CDR3 coding DNA: TGTGCCAGCAGCGTGAGACACGGGAAGGAGCAGTACTTC. The variable domain in full, completed from reference TRBV11-3 and TRBJ2-7, reads EAGVVQSPRYKIIEKKQPVAFWCNPISGHNTLYWYLQNLGQGPELLIRYENEEAVDDSQLPKDRFSAERLKGVDSTLKIQPAELGDSAVYLCASSVRHGKEQYFGPGTRLTVT.

The chain combines TRBV20-1 with TRBJ1-2, with 7 bases aligning to TRBD1. CDR1 and CDR2 (germline): DFQATT, SNEGSKA (reference sequence). Trimming removed 3 bases from V and 3 bases from J; junction bases left unmatched: 4. The CDR3 runs to 13 residues. CDR3 sequence: CSASAGQHYGYTF. The CDR3 DNA sequence: TGCAGTGCTAGTGCGGGACAGCACTATGGCTACACCTTC.

This clone was counted between two and nine times. The chain links TRBV5-6 to TRBJ2-7; tentatively, D is TRBD2 (7 bases). CDR3 length equals 17 residues. The V gene's germline CDR1 is SGHDT and CDR2 YYEEEE. Trimming took off 4 bases at V and 0 bases at J, with 20 bases between the two ends. Here the CDR3 DNA reads TGTGCCAGCAGCCTCACGTACGGGGGGCAGGGCTCCTACGAGCAGTACTTC. It is translated as CASSLTYGGQGSYEQYF.

This clone was recorded only once. CDR3 nucleotide sequence: TGTGCCAGCAGCCATCTTCAGGGGGCTGGCTACACCTTC. This encodes CASSHLQGAGYTF. The J gene is TRBJ1-2, the V gene TRBV3-1 (or the pseudogene TRBV3-2); TRBD1 matches at 8 bases. Trimming took 3 bases from V and 7 from J; bases not matched to a gene: 4. Looked up from germline, CDR1 is LGHDT and CDR2 is YNNKEL (reference sequence). CDR3 length equals 13 residues.

V and J are TRBV13 and TRBJ2-1; TRBD1 matches at 8 bases. The trim removed 6 bases at V and 7 bases at J, leaving 11 bases unmatched. Per the germline V gene, CDR1 is PRHDT and CDR2 is FYEKMQ (reference sequence). This CDR3 is 15 amino acids long. CDR3 sequence: CASSPRGQGTNEQFF. The CDR3 nucleotides are TGTGCCAGCAGTCCTCGAGGACAGGGTACGAATGAGCAGTTCTTC.

The rearrangement links TRBV24-1 to TRBJ2-4; TRBD1 agrees at 10 bases. This CDR3 has 16 residues. Germline CDR1 reads KGHDR; CDR2 reads SFDVKD. V lost 5 bases, J lost 8 bases, and 11 bases stayed unmatched. CDR3 sequence (DNA): TGTGCCACCAGTGTCAGAGGGGGACAGGGGTTTTACATTCAGTACTTC. Its protein product is CATSVRGGQGFYIQYF.

CDR3 nucleotide sequence: TGTGCCAGCAGCTTAGTCATCGCCGGGGGCTATGGCTACACCTTC. Protein: CASSLVIAGGYGYTF. This chain connects TRBV7-9 to TRBJ1-2, with D possibly TRBD1 on 5 matching bases. This CDR3 has 15 amino acids. V shed 1 base and J shed 4 bases, with 13 bases lying between them. CDR1 SEHNR and CDR2 FQNEAQ come from the germline V gene (reference sequence).

This clone was seen more than once but under ten times. This chain connects TRBV24-1 to TRBJ1-5; 7 positions agree with TRBD1. Germline assignment: CDR1 KGHDR and CDR2 SFDVKD. After removal of 4 bases from V and 12 bases from J, the junction contained 17 bases not matched to a gene. The CDR3 covers 16 residues. The CDR3 sequence: CATSEALGTEISGQHF. CDR3 sequence (DNA): TGTGCCACCAGTGAGGCCCTCGGGACAGAGATCAGCGGCCAGCATTTT.

This chain connects TRBV6-5 to TRBJ1-5; 8 positions match TRBD1. V lost 6 bases, J lost 5 bases, and 3 bases stayed unmatched. Per germline, CDR1 MNHEY and CDR2 SVGAGI. This CDR3 has 13 residues. The CDR3: CASSAGGDQPQHF. The CDR3 nucleotides read TGTGCCAGCAGCGCAGGGGGCGATCAGCCCCAGCATTTT.

V gene TRBV18 combines with J gene TRBJ2-1; 9 bases are shared with TRBD2. Germline assignment: CDR1 KGHSH and CDR2 LQKENI. The CDR3 spans 15 residues. The ends lost 2 bases at V and 5 bases at J; junction bases unmatched: 4. CDR3 coding DNA: TGTGCCAGCTCACCAAAGATAGCGGGAGACAATGAGCAGTTCTTC. It encodes CASSPKIAGDNEQFF.

The V call is TRBV9, the J call TRBJ1-4; D remains ambiguous. V lost 2 bases to trimming and J lost 0 bases, with 11 bases between them. The CDR3 covers 16 residues. The germline gives CDR1 SGDLS, CDR2 YYNGEE. This CDR3 reads CASSVLSSATNEKLFF. CDR3 nucleotide sequence: TGTGCCAGCAGCGTCCTCTCGTCTGCAACTAATGAAAAACTGTTTTTT.

This chain uses TRBV4-1 with TRBJ2-5, with 9 bases lining up with TRBD1. V lost 0 bases to trimming and J lost 4 bases; unmatched junction nucleotides: 12. The CDR3 is made up of 18 amino acids. Germline V lookup: CDR1 MGHRA, CDR2 YSYEKL. The CDR3 nucleotides are TGCGCCAGCAGCCAAGATCAAAGGACAGGGGCCCGGGGAGAGACCCAGTACTTC. It specifies CASSQDQRTGARGETQYF.

The CDR3 bases are TGTGCCTGGAGCCCGGGCGGGATGGGGGTGGCTCAGCCCCAGCATTTT. This encodes CAWSPGGMGVAQPQHF. V usage is TRBV30 and J usage is TRBJ1-5; TRBD1 is a possible D gene (5 bases). Trimming took off 3 bases at V and 6 bases at J, with 21 bases between the two ends. The CDR3 is 16 amino acids. Germline V lookup: CDR1 GTSNPN, CDR2 SVGIG (reference sequence). Using reference TRBV30 and TRBJ1-5 for the parts outside the CDR3, the full variable domain is SQTIHQWPATLVQPVGSPLSLECTVEGTSNPNLYWYRQAAGRGLQLLFYSVGIGQISSEVPQNLSASRPQDRQFILSSKKLLLSDSGFYLCAWSPGGMGVAQPQHFGDGTRLSIL.

The rearrangement uses TRBV2 and TRBJ2-1; 7 nucleotides agree with TRBD1. Germline lookup yields CDR1 SNHLY and CDR2 FYNNEI. Germline trimming cut 7 bases from V and 8 bases from J; bases unmatched to any gene: 11. CDR3 length: 14 residues. The CDR3 spells CASKLQGTSDEQFF. In DNA, the CDR3 is TGTGCCAGCAAGCTACAGGGGACGAGCGATGAGCAGTTCTTC.